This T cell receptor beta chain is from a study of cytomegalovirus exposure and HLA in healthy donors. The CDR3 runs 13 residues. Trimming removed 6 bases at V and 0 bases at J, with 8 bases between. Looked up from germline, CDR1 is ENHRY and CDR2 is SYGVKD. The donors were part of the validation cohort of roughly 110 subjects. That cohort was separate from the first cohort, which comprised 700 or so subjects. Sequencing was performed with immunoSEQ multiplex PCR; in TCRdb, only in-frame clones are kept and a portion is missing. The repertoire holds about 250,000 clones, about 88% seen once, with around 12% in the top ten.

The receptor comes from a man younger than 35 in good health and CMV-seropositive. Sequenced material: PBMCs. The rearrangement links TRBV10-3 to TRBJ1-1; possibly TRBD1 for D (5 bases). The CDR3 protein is CAISGTLNTEAFF. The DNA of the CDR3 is TGTGCCATCAGCGGGACTCTGAACACTGAAGCTTTCTTT.